Sequencing of this T cell receptor (beta chain) was carried out in a study of blood T cell repertoires in COVID-19. About the study: Some COVID-19 samples were acute and others convalescent; all came from the United States, Italy and Spain.

Trimming took 4 bases from V and 0 from J; bases not matched to a gene: 4. The CDR3 runs 15 residues. The germline V gene encodes CDR1 SGHRS and CDR2 YFSETQ. In terms of age and location, participants ranged from roughly 18 to 100 years and lived in around 22 US areas. As processed by the authors: Cell counts per sample came from amplifying reference gene primers. The repertoire was sequenced with immunoSEQ multiplex PCR; TCRdb's copy has only in-frame clones and lacks some. V and J calls and clone size are copied from that table; D and trimming were computed from the DNA. The sample consists of 310,000 or so clones, roughly 87% of them appearing once.

The chain joins TRBV5-1 to TRBJ2-1; 7 positions agree with TRBD1. The receptor comes from a woman aged 18 to 35 who had recovered from COVID-19. The sample was PBMCs or T cells enriched from blood (not recorded which). CDR3 DNA: TGCGCCAGCAGCCAGGGACAGAGCTCCTACAATGAGCAGTTCTTC. This codes for CASSQGQSSYNEQFF.